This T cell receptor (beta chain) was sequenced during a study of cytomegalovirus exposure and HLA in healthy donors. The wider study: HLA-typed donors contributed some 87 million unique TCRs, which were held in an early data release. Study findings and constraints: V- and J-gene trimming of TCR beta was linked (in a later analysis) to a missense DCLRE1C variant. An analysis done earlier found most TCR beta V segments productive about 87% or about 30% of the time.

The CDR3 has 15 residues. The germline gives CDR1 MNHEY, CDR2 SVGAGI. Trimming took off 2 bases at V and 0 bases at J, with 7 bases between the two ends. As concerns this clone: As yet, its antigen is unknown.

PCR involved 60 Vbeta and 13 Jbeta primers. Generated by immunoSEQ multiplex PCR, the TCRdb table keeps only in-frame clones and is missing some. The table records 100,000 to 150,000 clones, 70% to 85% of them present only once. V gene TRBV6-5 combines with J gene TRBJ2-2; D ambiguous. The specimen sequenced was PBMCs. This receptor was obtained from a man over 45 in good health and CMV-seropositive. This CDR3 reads CASSYGQPNTGELFF. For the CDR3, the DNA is TGTGCCAGCAGTTACGGGCAGCCGAACACCGGGGAGCTGTTTTTT.